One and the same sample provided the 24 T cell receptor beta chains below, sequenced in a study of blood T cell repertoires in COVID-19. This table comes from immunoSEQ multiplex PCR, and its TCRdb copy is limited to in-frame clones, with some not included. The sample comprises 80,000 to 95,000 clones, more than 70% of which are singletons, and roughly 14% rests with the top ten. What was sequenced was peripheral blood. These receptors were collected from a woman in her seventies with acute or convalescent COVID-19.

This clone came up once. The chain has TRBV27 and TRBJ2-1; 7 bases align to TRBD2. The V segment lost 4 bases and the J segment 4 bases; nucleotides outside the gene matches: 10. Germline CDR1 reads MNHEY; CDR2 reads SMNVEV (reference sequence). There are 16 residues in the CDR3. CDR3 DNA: TGTGCCAGCAGTTATTTCGGCGGGAGACAATACAATGAGCAGTTCTTC. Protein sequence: CASSYFGGRQYNEQFF.

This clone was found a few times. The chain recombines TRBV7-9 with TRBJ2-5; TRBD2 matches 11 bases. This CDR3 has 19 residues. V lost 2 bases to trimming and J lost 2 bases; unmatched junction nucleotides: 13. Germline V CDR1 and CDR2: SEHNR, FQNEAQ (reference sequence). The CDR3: CASSLIRLAGTILQETQYF. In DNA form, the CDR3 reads TGTGCCAGCAGCTTAATCCGACTAGCGGGAACAATCCTACAAGAGACCCAGTACTTC.

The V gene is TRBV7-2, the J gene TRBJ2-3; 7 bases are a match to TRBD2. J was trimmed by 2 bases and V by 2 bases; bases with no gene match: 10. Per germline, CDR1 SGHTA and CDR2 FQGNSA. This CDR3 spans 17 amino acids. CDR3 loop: CASSLIVSGSLTDTQYF. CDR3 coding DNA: TGTGCCAGCAGCTTAATTGTTAGCGGGTCACTCACAGATACGCAGTATTTT.

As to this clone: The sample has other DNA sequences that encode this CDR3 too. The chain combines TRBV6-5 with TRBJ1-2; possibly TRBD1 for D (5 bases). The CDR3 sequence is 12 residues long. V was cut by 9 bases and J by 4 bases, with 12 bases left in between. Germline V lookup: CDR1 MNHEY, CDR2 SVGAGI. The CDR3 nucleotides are TGTGCCAGTGGGGACTCCTTCTATGGCTACACCTTC. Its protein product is CASGDSFYGYTF.

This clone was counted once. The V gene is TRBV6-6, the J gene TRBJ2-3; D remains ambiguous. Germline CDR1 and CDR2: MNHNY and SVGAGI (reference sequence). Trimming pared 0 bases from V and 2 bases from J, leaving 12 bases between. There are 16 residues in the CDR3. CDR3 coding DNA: TGTGCCAGCAGTTACTCGCACGTGGAGCCCACAGATACGCAGTATTTT. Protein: CASSYSHVEPTDTQYF.

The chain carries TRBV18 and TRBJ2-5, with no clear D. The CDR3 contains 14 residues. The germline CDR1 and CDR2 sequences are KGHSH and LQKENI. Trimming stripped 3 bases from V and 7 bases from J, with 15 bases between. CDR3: CASSPTERQWTQYF. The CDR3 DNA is TGTGCCAGCTCACCGACGGAGCGCCAGTGGACCCAGTACTTC. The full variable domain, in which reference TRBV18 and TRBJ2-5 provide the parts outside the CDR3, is NAGVMQNPRHLVRRRGQEARLRCSPMKGHSHVYWYRQLPEEGLKFMVYLQKENIIDESGMPKERFSAEFPKEGPSILRIQQVVRGDSAAYFCASSPTERQWTQYFGPGTRLLVL.

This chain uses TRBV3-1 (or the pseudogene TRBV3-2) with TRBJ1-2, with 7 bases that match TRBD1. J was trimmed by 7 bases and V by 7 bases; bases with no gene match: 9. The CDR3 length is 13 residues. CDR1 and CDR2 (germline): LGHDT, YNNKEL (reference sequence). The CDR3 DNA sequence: TGTGCCAGCACCGTGACAGGGAAGGGTGGCTACACCTTC. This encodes CASTVTGKGGYTF.

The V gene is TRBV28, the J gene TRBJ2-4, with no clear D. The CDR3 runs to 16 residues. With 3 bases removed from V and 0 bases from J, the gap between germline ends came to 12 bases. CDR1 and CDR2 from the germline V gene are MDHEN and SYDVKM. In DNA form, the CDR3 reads TGTGCCAGCAGTTTTAGGCAACTACTAGCCAAAAACATTCAGTACTTC. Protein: CASSFRQLLAKNIQYF.

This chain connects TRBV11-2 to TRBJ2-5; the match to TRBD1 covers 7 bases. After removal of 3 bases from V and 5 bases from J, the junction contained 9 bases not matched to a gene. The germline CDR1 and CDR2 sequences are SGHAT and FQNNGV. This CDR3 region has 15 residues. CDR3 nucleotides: TGTGCCAGCAGCTTCCCCACAGGGGACGGGGAGACCCAGTACTTC. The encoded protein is CASSFPTGDGETQYF.

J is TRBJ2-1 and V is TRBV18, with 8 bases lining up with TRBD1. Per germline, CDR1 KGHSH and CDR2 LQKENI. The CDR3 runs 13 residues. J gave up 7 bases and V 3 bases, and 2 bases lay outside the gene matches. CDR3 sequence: CASSPHRGNEQFF. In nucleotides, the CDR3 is TGTGCCAGCTCACCTCACAGGGGGAATGAGCAGTTCTTC.

CDR3 nucleotides: TGTGCCAGCAGCTTAGGAGGGAATTGGGGTGAGCAGTTCTTC. This encodes CASSLGGNWGEQFF. The V gene is TRBV7-8, the J gene TRBJ2-1; tentative D call: TRBD2 (5 bases). Trimming removed 1 base at V and 9 bases at J, with 13 bases between. The CDR3 is made up of 14 amino acids. CDR1 is SGHVS and CDR2 is FQNEAQ in the germline V gene.

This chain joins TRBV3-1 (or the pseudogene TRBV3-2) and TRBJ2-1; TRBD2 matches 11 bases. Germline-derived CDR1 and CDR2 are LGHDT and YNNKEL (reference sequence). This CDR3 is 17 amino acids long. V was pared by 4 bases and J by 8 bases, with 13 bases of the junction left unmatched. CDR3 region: CASSPRFLAGGDDEQFF. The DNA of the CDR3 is TGTGCCAGCAGCCCTAGATTCCTAGCGGGGGGTGATGATGAGCAGTTCTTC.

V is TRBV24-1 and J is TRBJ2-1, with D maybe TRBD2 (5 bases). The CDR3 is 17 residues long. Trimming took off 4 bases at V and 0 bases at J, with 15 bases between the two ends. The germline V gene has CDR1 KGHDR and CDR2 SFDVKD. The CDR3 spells CATSEIARAGSYNEQFF. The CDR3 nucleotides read TGTGCCACCAGTGAAATTGCGAGGGCGGGCTCCTACAATGAGCAGTTCTTC.

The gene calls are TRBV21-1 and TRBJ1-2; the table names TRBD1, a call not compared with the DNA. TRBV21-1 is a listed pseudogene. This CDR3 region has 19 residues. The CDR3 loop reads CASSKEGKPTGGAYYGYTF. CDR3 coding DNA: TGTGCCAGCAGCAAAGAAGGGAAACCGACAGGGGGCGCCTACTATGGCTACACCTTC.

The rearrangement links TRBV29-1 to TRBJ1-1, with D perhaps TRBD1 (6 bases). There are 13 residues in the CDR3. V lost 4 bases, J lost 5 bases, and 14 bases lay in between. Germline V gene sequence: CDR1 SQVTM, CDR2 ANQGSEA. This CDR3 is CSVVWGLGTEAFF. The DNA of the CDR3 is TGCAGCGTTGTTTGGGGGCTAGGGACTGAAGCTTTCTTT.

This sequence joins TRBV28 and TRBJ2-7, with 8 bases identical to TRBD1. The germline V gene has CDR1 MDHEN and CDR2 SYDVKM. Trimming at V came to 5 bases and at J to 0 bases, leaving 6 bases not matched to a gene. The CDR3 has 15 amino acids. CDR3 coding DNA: TGTGCCAGCAGTGATCGGGACAGGAGCTCCTACGAGCAGTACGTC. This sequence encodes CASSDRDRSSYEQYV.

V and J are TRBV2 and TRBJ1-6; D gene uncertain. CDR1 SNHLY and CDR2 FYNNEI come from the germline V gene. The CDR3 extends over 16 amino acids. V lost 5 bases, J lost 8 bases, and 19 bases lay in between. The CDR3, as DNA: TGTGCCAGCAGTACCCCCCGGGGAGGCGGCGATTCACCCCTCCACTTT. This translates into CASSTPRGGGDSPLHF.

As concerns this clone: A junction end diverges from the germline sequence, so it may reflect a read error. CDR3 sequence: CASSDLRGGGVHF. The CDR3 DNA sequence: TGTGCCAGCAGTGACCTGCGGGGGGGTGGTGTCCACTTC. The chain combines TRBV2 with TRBJ2-5; TRBD2 aligns across 9 bases. Germline V gene sequence: CDR1 SNHLY, CDR2 FYNNEI. The CDR3 sequence is 13 residues long.

CDR3 nucleotides: TGCGCCAGCAGCGAGGGGGGGGTCGGGGGTCAGCCCCAGCATTTT. Amino acid sequence: CASSEGGVGGQPQHF. V and J are TRBV10-2 and TRBJ1-5, with D maybe TRBD1 (6 bases). CDR3 length: 15 residues. CDR1 is WSHSY and CDR2 is SAAADI in the germline V gene. The V and J ends lost 6 bases and 6 bases respectively, with 18 bases between them.

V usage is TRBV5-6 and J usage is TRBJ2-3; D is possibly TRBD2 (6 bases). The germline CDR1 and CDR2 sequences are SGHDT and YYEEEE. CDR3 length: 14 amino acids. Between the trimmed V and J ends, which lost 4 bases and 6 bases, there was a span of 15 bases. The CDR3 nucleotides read TGTGCCAGCAGCCCACTTGGAGGGGATGATACGCAGTATTTT. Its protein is CASSPLGGDDTQYF.

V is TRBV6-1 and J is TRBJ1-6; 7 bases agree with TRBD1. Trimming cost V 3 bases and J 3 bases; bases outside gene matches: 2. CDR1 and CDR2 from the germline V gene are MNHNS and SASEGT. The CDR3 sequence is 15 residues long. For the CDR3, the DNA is TGTGCCAGCAGTGACCGGGACAGCTATAATTCACCCCTCCACTTT. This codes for CASSDRDSYNSPLHF.

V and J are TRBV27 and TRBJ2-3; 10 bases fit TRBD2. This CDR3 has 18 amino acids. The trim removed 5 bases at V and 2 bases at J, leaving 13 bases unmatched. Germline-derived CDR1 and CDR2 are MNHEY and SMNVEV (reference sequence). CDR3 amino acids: CASSPLSGRPPFTDTQYF. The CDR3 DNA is TGTGCCAGCAGTCCCCTTAGCGGGAGGCCCCCGTTCACAGATACGCAGTATTTT.

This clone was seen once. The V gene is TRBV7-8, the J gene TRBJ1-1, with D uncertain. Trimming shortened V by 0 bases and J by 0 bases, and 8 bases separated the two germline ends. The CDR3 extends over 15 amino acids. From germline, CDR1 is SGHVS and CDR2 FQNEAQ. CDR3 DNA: TGTGCCAGCAGCTTAGCGACTGAGATGAACACTGAAGCTTTCTTT. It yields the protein CASSLATEMNTEAFF.

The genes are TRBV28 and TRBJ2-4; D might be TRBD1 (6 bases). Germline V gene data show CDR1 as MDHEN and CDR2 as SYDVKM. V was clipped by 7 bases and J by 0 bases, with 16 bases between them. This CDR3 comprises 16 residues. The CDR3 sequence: CASTNRQDLAKNIQYF. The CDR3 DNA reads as TGTGCCAGCACCAATCGACAGGACCTAGCCAAAAACATTCAGTACTTC.